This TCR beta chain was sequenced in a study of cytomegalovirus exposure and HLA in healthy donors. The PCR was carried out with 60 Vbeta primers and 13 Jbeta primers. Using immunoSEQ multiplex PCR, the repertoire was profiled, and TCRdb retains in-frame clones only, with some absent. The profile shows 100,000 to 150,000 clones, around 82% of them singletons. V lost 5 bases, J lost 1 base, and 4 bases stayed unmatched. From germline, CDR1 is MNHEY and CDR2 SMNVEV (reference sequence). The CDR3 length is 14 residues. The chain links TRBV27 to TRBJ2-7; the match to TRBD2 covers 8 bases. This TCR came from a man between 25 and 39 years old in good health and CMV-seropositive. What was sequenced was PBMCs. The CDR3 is CASSIREGSYEQYF. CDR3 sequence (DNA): TGTGCCAGCAGTATTCGGGAGGGATCCTACGAGCAGTACTTC.